The 32 T cell receptor beta chains below come from one sample, sequenced in a study of T-cell memory formation after mild COVID-19. Each CDR3 protein gets one entry after TCRdb re-called the 5' RACE reads with MiXCR. The sample yields about 200,000 distinct CDR3 sequences, 9.5% seen once. Sequenced: PBMCs or a T cell subset sorted from them (not recorded which). All receptors come from a man aged 18 to 29 who had mild COVID-19 (a few samples of this study predate the infection). Cell type and time point are not known.

This clonotype was detected only a few times. This chain links TRBV24-1 with TRBJ2-1, with TRBD2 matching 13 bases. Trimming took 3 bases from V and 4 from J; bases not matched to a gene: 8. The CDR3 sequence is 18 residues long. CDR1 and CDR2 from the germline V gene are KGHDR and SFDVKD. This CDR3 is CATSDPLPGLAGYNEQFF. The CDR3 bases are TGTGCCACCAGTGATCCCCTTCCGGGACTAGCGGGATACAATGAGCAGTTCTTC.

The V call is TRBV5-1, the J call TRBJ1-2; no clear D. CDR1 and CDR2 from the germline V gene are SGHRS and YFSETQ. The CDR3 has 20 residues. Trimming stripped 0 bases from V and 0 bases from J, with 24 bases between. Here the CDR3 DNA reads TGCGCCAGCAGCTTGGTCCTATTGGGGAGGAGGTCTTCTGCTAACTATGGCTACACCTTC. Protein sequence: CASSLVLLGRRSSANYGYTF.

This clonotype was observed a few times. This chain links TRBV7-2 with TRBJ2-5; 10 bases map to TRBD2. CDR3 length equals 15 residues. V shed 6 bases and J 4 bases; nucleotides not matched to a gene: 8. Looked up from germline, CDR1 is SGHTA and CDR2 is FQGNSA. The CDR3 sequence is CASRHERGGGETQYF. The CDR3 DNA sequence: TGTGCCAGCAGACACGAGCGGGGGGGCGGAGAGACCCAGTACTTC.

This clonotype was counted between two and nine times. This chain connects TRBV2 to TRBJ2-6, with D possibly matching TRBD2 (6 bases). The CDR3 runs to 13 residues. Between the trimmed V and J ends, which lost 5 bases and 10 bases, there was a span of 12 bases. CDR1 SNHLY and CDR2 FYNNEI come from the germline V gene. CDR3 sequence (DNA): TGTGCCAGCAGTACCGGAGGGAAAAACGTCCTGACTTTC. Its protein is CASSTGGKNVLTF.

This clonotype was counted only a few times. The chain employs TRBV5-4 and TRBJ2-3; possibly TRBD1 or TRBD2 for D (6 bases each). CDR1 and CDR2 from the germline V gene are SGHNT and YYREEE (reference sequence). This CDR3 has 16 residues. V gave up 4 bases and J gave up 4 bases, with 19 bases separating them. The CDR3 loop reads CASSPARGHQPDTQYF. CDR3 sequence (DNA): TGTGCCAGCAGCCCCGCCCGGGGGCATCAGCCAGATACGCAGTATTTT.

The chain links TRBV25-1 to TRBJ2-2; D possibly corresponds to TRBD2 (6 bases). V lost 4 bases, J lost 6 bases, and 12 bases lay in between. The CDR3 consists of 14 residues. Per germline, CDR1 MGHDK and CDR2 SYGVNS. CDR3 bases: TGTGCCAGCAGTGGACAAGGAGGGTCCGGGGAGCTGTTTTTT. Its protein product is CASSGQGGSGELFF.

The chain uses TRBV6-5 and TRBJ2-5, with 9 bases identical to TRBD1. The CDR3 has 16 amino acids. Trimming at V came to 2 bases and at J to 5 bases, leaving 9 bases not matched to a gene. Germline V gene lookup returns CDR1 MNHEY and CDR2 SVGAGI. This CDR3 is CASSYGTGGLGETQYF. In DNA form, the CDR3 reads TGTGCCAGCAGTTACGGTACAGGGGGCTTAGGGGAGACCCAGTACTTC.

The chain uses TRBV20-1 and TRBJ1-2, with TRBD1 as a possible D gene (5 bases). With 1 base removed from V and 4 bases from J, the gap between germline ends came to 13 bases. Germline V gene lookup returns CDR1 DFQATT and CDR2 SNEGSKA (reference sequence). The CDR3 runs 14 residues. CDR3 bases: TGCAGTGCTAGAGGTCGACAGAGCCTCTATGGCTACACCTTC. Its translation is CSARGRQSLYGYTF.

This clonotype was counted only a few times. V is TRBV11-2 and J is TRBJ1-5; TRBD1 aligns across 11 bases. Germline CDR1 is SGHAT and CDR2 is FQNNGV. V was pared by 5 bases and J by 2 bases, with 5 bases of the junction left unmatched. The length of the CDR3 is 16 residues. Here the CDR3 reads CASSGGTGGGNQPQHF. As DNA, the CDR3 is TGTGCCAGCAGCGGGGGGACAGGGGGTGGCAATCAGCCCCAGCATTTT.

Turning to this clonotype: One end of the junction varies from germline; a read error may be responsible. The V and J genes are TRBV7-3 and TRBJ2-2; D uncertain. The CDR3 length is 15 residues. The germline gives CDR1 SGHTA, CDR2 FQGTGA. The CDR3: CASNLNFHVTGELFF. In DNA, the CDR3 is TGTGCCAGCAACTTAAATTTTCACGTAACCGGGGAGCTGTTTTTT.

This clonotype was detected many times. The V call is TRBV20-1, the J call TRBJ2-4, with 11 bases identical to TRBD2. The CDR3 has 18 residues. V lost 6 bases and J lost 2; bases outside the gene matches: 15. Germline-derived CDR1 and CDR2 are DFQATT and SNEGSKA (reference sequence). The CDR3 DNA reads TGCAGTGCGGCATCTCTAGCGGGGGGAAGTGGGACCAAAAACATTCAGTACTTC. Its translation is CSAASLAGGSGTKNIQYF.

The rearrangement uses TRBV29-1 and TRBJ1-5; maybe TRBD1 (5 bases). Germline CDR1 is SQVTM and CDR2 is ANQGSEA. V was trimmed by 6 bases and J by 4 bases, leaving 13 bases between them. The CDR3 covers 13 residues. DNA for the CDR3: TGCAGCGTCGCTTTGGACACAAATCAGCCCCAGCATTTT. Its translation: CSVALDTNQPQHF.

In this sample, this clonotype turned up a few times. The CDR3: CASSLENQKPFF. For the CDR3, the DNA is TGCGCCAGCAGCTTGGAAAATCAGAAGCCTTTCTTT. The genes are TRBV5-1 and TRBJ1-1, with D hard to call. The germline V gene has CDR1 SGHRS and CDR2 YFSETQ. V lost 0 bases to trimming and J lost 12 bases, with 12 bases between them. This CDR3 contains 12 residues. Drawing the rest from reference TRBV5-1 and TRBJ1-1, the complete variable domain is KAGVTQTPRYLIKTRGQQVTLSCSPISGHRSVSWYQQTPGQGLQFLFEYFSETQRNKGNFPGRFSGRQFSNSRSEMNVSTLELGDSALYLCASSLENQKPFFGQGTRLTVV.

This rearrangement joins TRBV3-1 to TRBJ2-7, with D tentatively TRBD2 (5 bases). Germline CDR1 and CDR2: LGHDT and YNNKEL (reference sequence). The V end was cut by 4 bases, the J end by 6 bases, with 10 bases between. The CDR3 runs 12 residues. The chain's CDR3 is CASSPGRGEQYF. CDR3 sequence (DNA): TGTGCCAGCAGCCCAGGACGGGGCGAGCAGTACTTC.

This clonotype was counted ten times or more. The chain links TRBV7-8 to TRBJ2-2; a possible D gene is TRBD1 (6 bases). V was trimmed by 5 bases and J by 0 bases, leaving 10 bases between them. CDR1 and CDR2 (germline): SGHVS, FQNEAQ. This CDR3 is 15 amino acids long. The CDR3 DNA sequence: TGTGCCAGCAGCCTGGACAGCCCGAACACCGGGGAGCTGTTTTTT. This translates into CASSLDSPNTGELFF.

The chain joins TRBV6-1 to TRBJ1-2; 7 bases match TRBD1. This CDR3 comprises 15 residues. Per the germline V gene, CDR1 is MNHNS and CDR2 is SASEGT. Unmatched junction bases numbered 13, after V lost 3 bases and J lost 9 bases. CDR3 in amino acids: CASSEHLTGQVSYTF. The CDR3 DNA reads as TGTGCCAGCAGTGAGCACCTGACAGGGCAAGTTAGCTACACCTTC.

This clonotype was counted ten times or more. This chain connects TRBV15 to TRBJ2-1; no clear D. Germline V gives CDR1 LNHNV, CDR2 YYDKDF (reference sequence). This CDR3 is built from 18 residues. Trimming pared 0 bases from V and 0 bases from J, leaving 15 bases between. CDR3 in amino acids: CATSRDRRRFFSYNEQFF. The CDR3 nucleotides read TGTGCCACCAGCAGAGATCGAAGGCGGTTCTTCTCCTACAATGAGCAGTTCTTC.

In its sample, this clonotype was seen a few times. The CDR3 loop is CASGDRDVHSGANVLTF. In DNA, the CDR3 is TGTGCCAGCGGAGACCGGGACGTCCACTCTGGGGCCAACGTCCTGACTTTC. This chain links TRBV3-1 with TRBJ2-6; D may match TRBD1 or TRBD2 (5 bases each). Germline CDR1 reads LGHDT; CDR2 reads YNNKEL (reference sequence). This CDR3 comprises 17 residues. The germline V and J ends were trimmed by 8 bases and 0 bases, with 17 bases remaining between them.

The chain employs TRBV20-1 and TRBJ2-5, with 8 positions matching TRBD2. The trim removed 5 bases at V and 4 bases at J, leaving 6 bases unmatched. The CDR3 has 13 amino acids. Germline CDR1 DFQATT, CDR2 SNEGSKA (reference sequence). The CDR3: CSAVSSGGETQYF. The CDR3 DNA is TGCAGTGCTGTCTCCAGCGGGGGAGAGACCCAGTACTTC.

The table lists this clonotype with many counts. J is TRBJ2-7 and V is TRBV5-1, with a tentative D call TRBD2 (6 bases). In germline, CDR1 is SGHRS, CDR2 YFSETQ. The V end was cut by 4 bases, the J end by 0 bases, with 11 bases between. The CDR3 contains 14 residues. The CDR3 reads CASSRSGDSYEQYF. CDR3 in DNA: TGCGCCAGCAGCCGCTCGGGAGACTCCTACGAGCAGTACTTC.

The chain uses TRBV3-1 and TRBJ2-3, with D tentatively TRBD2 (6 bases). The CDR3 is 17 amino acids. The V and J ends lost 2 bases and 0 bases respectively, with 15 bases between them. Germline V lookup: CDR1 LGHDT, CDR2 YNNKEL (reference sequence). Written as DNA, the CDR3 is TGTGCCAGCAGCCAAAGTAGTCGGCGGGGTAGCACAGATACGCAGTATTTT. Translation gives CASSQSSRRGSTDTQYF.

The table lists this clonotype with many counts. This chain links TRBV5-1 with TRBJ1-4, with 8 bases that match TRBD1. Germline trimming cut 5 bases from V and 7 bases from J; bases unmatched to any gene: 7. Germline loops: CDR1 SGHRS, CDR2 YFSETQ. This CDR3 has 14 amino acids. CDR3 DNA: TGCGCCAGCAGTCCCGACAGGGGAAGTGAAAAACTGTTTTTT. This sequence encodes CASSPDRGSEKLFF. Based on the CDR3 plus reference TRBV5-1 and TRBJ1-4, the full variable domain is KAGVTQTPRYLIKTRGQQVTLSCSPISGHRSVSWYQQTPGQGLQFLFEYFSETQRNKGNFPGRFSGRQFSNSRSEMNVSTLELGDSALYLCASSPDRGSEKLFFGSGTQLSVL.

This chain connects TRBV9 to TRBJ1-2; the match to TRBD1 covers 7 bases. The CDR3 consists of 11 residues. Germline V lookup: CDR1 SGDLS, CDR2 YYNGEE. The junction had 4 bases not matched to a gene; V was cut back by 4 bases and J by 10 bases. CDR3 residues: CASSQGGDYTF. CDR3 DNA: TGTGCCAGCAGCCAGGGGGGCGACTACACCTTC.

V gene TRBV11-1 combines with J gene TRBJ2-7; 8 bases map to TRBD1. The CDR3 loop spans 15 amino acids. Germline-derived CDR1 and CDR2 are SGHAT and FQDESV (reference sequence). V lost 5 bases to trimming and J lost 4 bases; unmatched junction nucleotides: 10. CDR3 bases: TGTGCCAGCAGCGAGACAGGGGAACGGCTTTACGAGCAGTACTTC. This translates into CASSETGERLYEQYF.

The chain combines TRBV5-1 with TRBJ1-1; D is unresolved. The V and J ends lost 0 bases and 0 bases respectively, with 9 bases between them. This CDR3 spans 15 amino acids. The germline V gene has CDR1 SGHRS and CDR2 YFSETQ. The CDR3 DNA reads as TGCGCCAGCAGCTTGGACCTTAATATGAACACTGAAGCTTTCTTT. This gives the protein CASSLDLNMNTEAFF.

In its sample, this clonotype was seen a few times. The chain links TRBV7-2 to TRBJ2-5; tentatively, D is TRBD2 (6 bases). This CDR3 spans 15 amino acids. The germline V and J ends were trimmed by 5 bases and 0 bases, with 13 bases remaining between them. The V gene's germline CDR1 is SGHTA and CDR2 FQGNSA. The CDR3 coding sequence is TGTGCCAGCAGCCCGTTAGGAGGGTACCAAGAGACCCAGTACTTC. The encoded protein is CASSPLGGYQETQYF.

The rearrangement links TRBV5-1 to TRBJ2-1; unclear D gene. This CDR3 is 14 amino acids long. Trimming pared 4 bases from V and 0 bases from J, leaving 8 bases between. From germline, CDR1 is SGHRS and CDR2 YFSETQ. The CDR3 nucleotides are TGCGCCAGCAGCGAGCTCCCCTCCTACAATGAGCAGTTCTTC. This sequence encodes CASSELPSYNEQFF.

V and J are TRBV6-6 and TRBJ2-5; D assignment may be TRBD1 or TRBD2 (6 bases each). Trimming shortened V by 7 bases and J by 1 base, and 16 bases separated the two germline ends. Germline lookup yields CDR1 MNHNY and CDR2 SVGAGI (reference sequence). The CDR3 has 15 residues. CDR3 bases: TGTGCCAGCACCATGTCTCGGGGGCCCCAAGAGACCCAGTACTTC. Translating gives CASTMSRGPQETQYF.

This clonotype was seen repeatedly, ten times or more. The J gene is TRBJ1-1, the V gene TRBV19, with 7 bases aligning to TRBD1. V was pared by 5 bases and J by 1 base, with 4 bases of the junction left unmatched. The CDR3 consists of 14 residues. Per the germline V gene, CDR1 is LNHDA and CDR2 is SQIVND (reference sequence). The CDR3 DNA reads as TGTGCCAGTAGTGTGGGACAGTGGAACACTGAAGCTTTCTTT. Translating it yields CASSVGQWNTEAFF.

V usage is TRBV12-3 or TRBV12-4 and J usage is TRBJ2-3, with a tentative D call TRBD2 (6 bases). This CDR3 has 14 residues. With 1 base removed from V and 4 bases from J, the gap between germline ends came to 9 bases. This CDR3 reads CASSLVSGADTQYF. The CDR3 bases are TGTGCCAGCAGTTTAGTGTCGGGAGCAGATACGCAGTATTTT.

This clonotype has only a few counts. The chain has TRBV7-9 and TRBJ2-5; the D call may be TRBD1 or TRBD2 (5 bases each). Trimming removed 5 bases from V and 3 bases from J, with 16 bases in between. The CDR3 is 15 residues long. The germline gives CDR1 SEHNR, CDR2 FQNEAQ (reference sequence). CDR3 in amino acids: CASSPAGRGKETQYF. DNA for the CDR3: TGTGCCAGCAGCCCCGCAGGGCGAGGGAAAGAGACCCAGTACTTC.

The CDR3, as DNA: TGTGCCAGCAGGCCCCGGGACGGCACTAACTATGGCTACACCTTC. Protein sequence: CASRPRDGTNYGYTF. This rearrangement joins TRBV28 to TRBJ1-2; TRBD1 might be the D (5 bases). CDR1 and CDR2 (germline): MDHEN, SYDVKM. The CDR3 is 15 amino acids. Deletions cut 6 bases from V and 0 bases from J, with 14 bases between.